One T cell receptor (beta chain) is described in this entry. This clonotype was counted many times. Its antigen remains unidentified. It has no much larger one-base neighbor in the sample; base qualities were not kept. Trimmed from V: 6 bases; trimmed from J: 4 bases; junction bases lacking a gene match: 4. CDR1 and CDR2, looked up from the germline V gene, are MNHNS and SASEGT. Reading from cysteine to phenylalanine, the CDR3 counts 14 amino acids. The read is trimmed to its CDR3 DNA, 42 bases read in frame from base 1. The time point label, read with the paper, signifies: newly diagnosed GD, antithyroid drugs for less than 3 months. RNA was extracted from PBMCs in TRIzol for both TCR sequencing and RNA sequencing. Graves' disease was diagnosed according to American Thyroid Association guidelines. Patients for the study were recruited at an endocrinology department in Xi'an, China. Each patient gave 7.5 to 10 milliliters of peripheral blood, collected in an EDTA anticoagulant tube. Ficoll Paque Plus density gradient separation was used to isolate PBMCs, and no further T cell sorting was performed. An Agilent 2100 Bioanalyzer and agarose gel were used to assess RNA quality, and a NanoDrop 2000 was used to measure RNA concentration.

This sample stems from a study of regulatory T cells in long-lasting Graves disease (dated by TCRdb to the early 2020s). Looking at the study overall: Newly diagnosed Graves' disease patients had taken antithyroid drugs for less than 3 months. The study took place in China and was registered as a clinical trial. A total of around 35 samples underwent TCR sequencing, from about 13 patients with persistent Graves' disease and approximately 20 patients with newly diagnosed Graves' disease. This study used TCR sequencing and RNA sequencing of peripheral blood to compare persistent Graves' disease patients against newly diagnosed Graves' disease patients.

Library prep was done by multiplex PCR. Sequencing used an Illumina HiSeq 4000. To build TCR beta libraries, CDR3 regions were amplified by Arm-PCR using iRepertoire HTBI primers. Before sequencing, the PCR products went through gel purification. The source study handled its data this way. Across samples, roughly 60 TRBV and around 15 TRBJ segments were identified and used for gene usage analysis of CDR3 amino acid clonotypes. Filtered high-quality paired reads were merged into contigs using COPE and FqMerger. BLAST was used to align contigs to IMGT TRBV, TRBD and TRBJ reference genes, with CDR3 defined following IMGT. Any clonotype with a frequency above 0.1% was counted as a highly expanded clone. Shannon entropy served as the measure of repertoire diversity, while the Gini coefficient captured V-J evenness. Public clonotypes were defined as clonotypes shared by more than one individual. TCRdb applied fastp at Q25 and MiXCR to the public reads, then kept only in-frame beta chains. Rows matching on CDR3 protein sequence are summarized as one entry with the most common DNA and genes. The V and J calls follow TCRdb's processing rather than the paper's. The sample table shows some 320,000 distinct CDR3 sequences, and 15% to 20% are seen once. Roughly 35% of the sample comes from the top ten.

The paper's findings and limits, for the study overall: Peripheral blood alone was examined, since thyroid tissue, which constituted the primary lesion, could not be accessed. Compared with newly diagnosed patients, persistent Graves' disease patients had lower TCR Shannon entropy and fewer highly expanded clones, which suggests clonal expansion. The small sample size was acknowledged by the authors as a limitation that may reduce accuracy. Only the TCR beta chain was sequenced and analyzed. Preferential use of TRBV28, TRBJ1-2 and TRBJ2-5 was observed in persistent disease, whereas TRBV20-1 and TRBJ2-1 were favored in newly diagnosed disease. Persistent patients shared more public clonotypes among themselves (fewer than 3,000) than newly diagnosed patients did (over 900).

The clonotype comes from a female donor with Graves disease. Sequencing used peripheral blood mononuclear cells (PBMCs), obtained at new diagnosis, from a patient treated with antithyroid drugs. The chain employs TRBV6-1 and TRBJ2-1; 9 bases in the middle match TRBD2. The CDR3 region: CASRTSGQYNEQFF. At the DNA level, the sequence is TGTGCCAGCAGGACTAGCGGCCAATACAATGAGCAGTTCTTC.